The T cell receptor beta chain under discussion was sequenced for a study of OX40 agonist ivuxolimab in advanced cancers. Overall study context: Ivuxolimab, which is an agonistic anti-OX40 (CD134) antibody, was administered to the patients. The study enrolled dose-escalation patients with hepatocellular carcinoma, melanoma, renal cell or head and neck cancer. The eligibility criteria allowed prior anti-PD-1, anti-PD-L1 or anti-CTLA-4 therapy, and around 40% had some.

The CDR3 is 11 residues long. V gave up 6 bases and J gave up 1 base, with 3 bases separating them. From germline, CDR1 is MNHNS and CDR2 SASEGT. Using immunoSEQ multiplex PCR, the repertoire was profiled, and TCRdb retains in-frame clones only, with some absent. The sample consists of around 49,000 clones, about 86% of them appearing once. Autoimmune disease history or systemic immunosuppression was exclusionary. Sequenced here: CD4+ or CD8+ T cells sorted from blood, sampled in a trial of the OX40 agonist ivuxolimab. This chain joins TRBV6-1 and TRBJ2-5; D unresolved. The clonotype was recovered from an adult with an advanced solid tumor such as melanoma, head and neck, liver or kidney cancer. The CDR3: CASSFQETQYF. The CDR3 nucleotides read TGTGCCAGCAGCTTCCAAGAGACCCAGTACTTC.